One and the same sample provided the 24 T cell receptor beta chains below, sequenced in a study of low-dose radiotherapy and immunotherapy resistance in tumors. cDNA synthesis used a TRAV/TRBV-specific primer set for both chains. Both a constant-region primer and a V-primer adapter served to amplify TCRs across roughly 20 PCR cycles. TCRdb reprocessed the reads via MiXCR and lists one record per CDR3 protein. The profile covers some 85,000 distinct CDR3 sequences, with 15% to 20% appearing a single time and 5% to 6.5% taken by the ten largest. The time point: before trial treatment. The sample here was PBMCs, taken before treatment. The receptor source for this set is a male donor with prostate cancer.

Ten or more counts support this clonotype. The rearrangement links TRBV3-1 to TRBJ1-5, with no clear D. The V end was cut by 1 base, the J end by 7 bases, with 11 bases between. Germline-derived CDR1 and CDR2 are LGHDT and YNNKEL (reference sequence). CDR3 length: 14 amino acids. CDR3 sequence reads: CASSQAGLGQPQHF. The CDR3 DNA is TGTGCCAGCAGCCAAGCGGGATTGGGGCAGCCCCAGCATTTT.

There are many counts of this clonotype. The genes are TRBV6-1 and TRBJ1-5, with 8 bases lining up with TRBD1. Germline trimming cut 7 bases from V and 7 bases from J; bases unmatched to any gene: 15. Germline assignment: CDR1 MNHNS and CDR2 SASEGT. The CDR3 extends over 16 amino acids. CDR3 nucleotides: TGTGCCAGCACCCCGGGGTCAGGGGGCAATTTCCAGCCCCAGCATTTT. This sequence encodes CASTPGSGGNFQPQHF.

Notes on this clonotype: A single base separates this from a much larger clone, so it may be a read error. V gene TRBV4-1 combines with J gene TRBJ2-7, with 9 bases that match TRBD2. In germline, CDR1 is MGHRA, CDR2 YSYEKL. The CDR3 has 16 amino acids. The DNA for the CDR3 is TGCGCCAGCAGCCAAGATCCTAGCGGGACCCCCTACGAGCATTACTTC. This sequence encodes CASSQDPSGTPYEHYF.

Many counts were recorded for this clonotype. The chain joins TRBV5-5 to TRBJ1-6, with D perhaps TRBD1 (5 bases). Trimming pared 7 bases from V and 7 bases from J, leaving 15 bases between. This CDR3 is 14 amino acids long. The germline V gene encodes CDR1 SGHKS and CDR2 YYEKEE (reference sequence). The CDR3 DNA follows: TGTGCCAGCGACGCCGGGGGGAGCAATTCACCCCTCCACTTT. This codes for CASDAGGSNSPLHF.

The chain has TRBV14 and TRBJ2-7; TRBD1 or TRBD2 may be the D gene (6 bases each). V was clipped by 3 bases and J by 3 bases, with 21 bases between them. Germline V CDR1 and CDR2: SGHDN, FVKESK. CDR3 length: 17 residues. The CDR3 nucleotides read TGTGCCAGCAGCCACTCGACTAGGACAGCCTACCACTACGAGCAGTACTTC. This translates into CASSHSTRTAYHYEQYF.

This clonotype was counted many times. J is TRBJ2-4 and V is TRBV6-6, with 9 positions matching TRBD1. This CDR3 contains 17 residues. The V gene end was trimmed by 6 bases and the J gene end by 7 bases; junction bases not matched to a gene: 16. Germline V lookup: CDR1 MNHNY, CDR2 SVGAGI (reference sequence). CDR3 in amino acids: CASRSPGTGSVSNIQYF. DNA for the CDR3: TGTGCCAGCAGGTCCCCCGGGACAGGGTCGGTTTCGAACATTCAGTACTTC.

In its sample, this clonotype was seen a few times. In nucleotides, the CDR3 is TGCGCCAGCAGCCTGGAAGGGGCGTCGGGCTACAATGAGCAGTTCTTC. Protein product: CASSLEGASGYNEQFF. The chain combines TRBV5-1 with TRBJ2-1; possibly TRBD1 for D (5 bases). V lost 4 bases, J lost 3 bases, and 17 bases lay in between. The CDR3 loop spans 16 amino acids. Germline CDR1 reads SGHRS; CDR2 reads YFSETQ.

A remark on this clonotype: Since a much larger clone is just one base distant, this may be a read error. CDR3 in DNA: TGCGCCAGCAGCCAAGCCGGGACAGGAGAGACCCAGTACTTC. It translates to CASSQAGTGETQYF. The genes are TRBV5-1 and TRBJ2-5, with TRBD1 matching 8 bases. CDR1 is SGHRS, CDR2 YFSETQ, per germline. V lost 4 bases to trimming and J lost 4 bases; unmatched junction nucleotides: 6. CDR3 length equals 14 residues. Complete variable domain (other parts from reference TRBV5-1 and TRBJ2-5): KAGVTQTPRYLIKTRGQQVTLSCSPISGHRSVSWYQQTPGQGLQFLFEYFSETQRNKGNFPGRFSGRQFSNSRSEMNVSTLELGDSALYLCASSQAGTGETQYFGPGTRLLVL.

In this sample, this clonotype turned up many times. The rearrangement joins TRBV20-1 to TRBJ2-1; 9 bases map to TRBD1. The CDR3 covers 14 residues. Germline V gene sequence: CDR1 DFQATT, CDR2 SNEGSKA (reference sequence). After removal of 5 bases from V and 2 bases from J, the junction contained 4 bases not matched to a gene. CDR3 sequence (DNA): TGCAGTGCTGCCGGGACAGGGCCCTACAATGAGCAGTTCTTC. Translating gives CSAAGTGPYNEQFF.

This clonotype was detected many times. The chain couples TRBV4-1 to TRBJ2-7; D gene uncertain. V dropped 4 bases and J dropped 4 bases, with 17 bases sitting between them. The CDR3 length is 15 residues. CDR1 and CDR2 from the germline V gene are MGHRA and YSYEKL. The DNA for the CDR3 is TGCGCCAGCAGCCGTTCCTCCGCCAGGCTGTACGAGCAGTACTTC. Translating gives CASSRSSARLYEQYF.

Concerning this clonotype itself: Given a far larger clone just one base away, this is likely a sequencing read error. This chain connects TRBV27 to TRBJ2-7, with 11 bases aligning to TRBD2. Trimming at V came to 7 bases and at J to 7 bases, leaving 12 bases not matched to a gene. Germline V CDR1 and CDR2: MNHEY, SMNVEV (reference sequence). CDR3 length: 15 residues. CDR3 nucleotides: TGTGCCAGCACCGAAGTTAGCGGGAGGGCCAATGAGCAGTACTTC. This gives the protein CASTEVSGRANEQYF.

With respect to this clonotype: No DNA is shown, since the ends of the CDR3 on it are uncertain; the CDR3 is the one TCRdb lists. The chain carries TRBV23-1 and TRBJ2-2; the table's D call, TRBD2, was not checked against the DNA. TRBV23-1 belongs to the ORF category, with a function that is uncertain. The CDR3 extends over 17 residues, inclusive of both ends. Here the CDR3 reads CASSHSLAGERRGAVFF.

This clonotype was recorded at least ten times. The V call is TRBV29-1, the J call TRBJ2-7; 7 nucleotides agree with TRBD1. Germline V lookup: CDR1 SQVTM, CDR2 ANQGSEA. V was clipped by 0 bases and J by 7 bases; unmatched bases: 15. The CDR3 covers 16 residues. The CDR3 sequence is CSVEDLKGARTREQYF. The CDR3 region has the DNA TGCAGCGTTGAAGACCTTAAGGGGGCGCGCACTCGGGAGCAGTACTTC.

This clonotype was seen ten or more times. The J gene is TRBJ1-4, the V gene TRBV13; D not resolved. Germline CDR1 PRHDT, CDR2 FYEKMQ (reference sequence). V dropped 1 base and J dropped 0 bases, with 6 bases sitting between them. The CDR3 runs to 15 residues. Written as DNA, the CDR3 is TGTGCCAGCAGCTTAGCACATGCAACTAATGAAAAACTGTTTTTT. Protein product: CASSLAHATNEKLFF.

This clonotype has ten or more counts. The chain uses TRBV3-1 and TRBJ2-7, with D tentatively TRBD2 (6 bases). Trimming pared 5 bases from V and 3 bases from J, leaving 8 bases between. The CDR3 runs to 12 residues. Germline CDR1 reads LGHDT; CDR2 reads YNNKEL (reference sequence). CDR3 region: CASSEAGYEQYF. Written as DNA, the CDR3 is TGTGCCAGCAGCGAAGCGGGCTACGAGCAGTACTTC.

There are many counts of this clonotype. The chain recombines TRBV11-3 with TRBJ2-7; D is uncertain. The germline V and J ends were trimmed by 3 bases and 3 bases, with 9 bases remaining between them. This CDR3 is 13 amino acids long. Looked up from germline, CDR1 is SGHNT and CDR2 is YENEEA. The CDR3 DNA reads TGTGCCAGCAGCTTCTCAACAAACTACGAGCAGTACTTC. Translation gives CASSFSTNYEQYF.

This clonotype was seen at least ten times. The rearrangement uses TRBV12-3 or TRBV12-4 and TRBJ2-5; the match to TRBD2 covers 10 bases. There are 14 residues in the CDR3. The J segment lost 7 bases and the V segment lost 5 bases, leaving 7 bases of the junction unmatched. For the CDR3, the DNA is TGTGCCAGCAGTCCCCTAGCGGGGGTTGGGACCCAGTACTTC. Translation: CASSPLAGVGTQYF.

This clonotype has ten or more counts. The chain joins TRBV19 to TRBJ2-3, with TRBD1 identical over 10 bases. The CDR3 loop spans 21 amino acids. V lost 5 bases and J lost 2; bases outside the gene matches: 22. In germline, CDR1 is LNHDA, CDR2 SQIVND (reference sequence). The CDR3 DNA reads TGTGCCAGTAGTGTACGGACAGGGGGAAGAGTCGGGACTAGGCTCACAGATACGCAGTATTTT. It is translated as CASSVRTGGRVGTRLTDTQYF.

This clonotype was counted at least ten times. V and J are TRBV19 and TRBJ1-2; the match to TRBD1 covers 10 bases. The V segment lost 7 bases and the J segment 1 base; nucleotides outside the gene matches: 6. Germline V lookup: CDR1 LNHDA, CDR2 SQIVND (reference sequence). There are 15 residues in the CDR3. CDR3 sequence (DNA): TGTGCCAGTACCAGAGGGACAGGGGTTAACTATGGCTACACCTTC. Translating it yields CASTRGTGVNYGYTF.

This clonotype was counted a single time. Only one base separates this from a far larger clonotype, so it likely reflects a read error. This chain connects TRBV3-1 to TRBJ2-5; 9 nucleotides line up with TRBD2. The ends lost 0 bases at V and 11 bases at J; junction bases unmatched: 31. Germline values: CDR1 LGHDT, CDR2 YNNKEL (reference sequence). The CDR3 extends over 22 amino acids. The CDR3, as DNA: TGTGCCAGCAGCCAAGACCGGCCTAGCGGGGCCGGACGGCAGAGGGACTACAATGAGCAGTACTTC. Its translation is CASSQDRPSGAGRQRDYNEQYF.

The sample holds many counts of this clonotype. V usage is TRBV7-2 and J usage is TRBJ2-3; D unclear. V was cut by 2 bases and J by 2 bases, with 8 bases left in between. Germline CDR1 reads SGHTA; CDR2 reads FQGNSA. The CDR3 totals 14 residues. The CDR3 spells CASSLTWNTDTQYF. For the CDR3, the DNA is TGTGCCAGCAGCTTAACATGGAACACAGATACGCAGTATTTT.

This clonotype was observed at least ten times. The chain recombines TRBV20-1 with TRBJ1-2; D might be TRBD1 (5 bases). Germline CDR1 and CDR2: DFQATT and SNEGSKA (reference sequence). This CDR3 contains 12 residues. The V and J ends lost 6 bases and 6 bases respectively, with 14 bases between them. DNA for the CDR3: TGCAGTGCCCCACGGGGGGAGGATGGCTACACCTTC. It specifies CSAPRGEDGYTF.

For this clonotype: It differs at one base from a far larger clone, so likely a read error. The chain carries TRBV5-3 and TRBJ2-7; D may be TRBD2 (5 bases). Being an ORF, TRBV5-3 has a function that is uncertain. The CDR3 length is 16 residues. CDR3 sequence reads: CASSLIVGEDNYEQYF. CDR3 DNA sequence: TGTGCCAGCAGCTTGATTGTGGGAGAAGATAACTACGAGCAGTACTTC.

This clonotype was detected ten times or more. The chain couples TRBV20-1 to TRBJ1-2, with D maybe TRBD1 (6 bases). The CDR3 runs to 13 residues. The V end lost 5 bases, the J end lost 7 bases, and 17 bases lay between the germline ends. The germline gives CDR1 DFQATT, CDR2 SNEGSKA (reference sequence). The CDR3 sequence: CSASPGQRAGYTF. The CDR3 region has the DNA TGCAGTGCTTCACCGGGACAAAGGGCTGGCTACACCTTC.